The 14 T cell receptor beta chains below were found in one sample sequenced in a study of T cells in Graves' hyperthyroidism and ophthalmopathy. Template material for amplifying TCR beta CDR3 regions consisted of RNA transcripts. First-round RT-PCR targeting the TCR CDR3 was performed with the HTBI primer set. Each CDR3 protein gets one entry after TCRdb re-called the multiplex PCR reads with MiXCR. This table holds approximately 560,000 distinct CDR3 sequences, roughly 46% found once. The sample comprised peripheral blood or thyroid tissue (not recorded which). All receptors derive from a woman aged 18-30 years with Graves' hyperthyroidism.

CDR3 DNA: TGTGCCAGCAGTTTAGCGGGAGCCACAGATACGCAGTATTTT. It encodes CASSLAGATDTQYF. This sequence joins TRBV2 and TRBJ2-3, with 9 positions matching TRBD2. CDR3 length: 14 amino acids. Trimming removed 5 bases from V and 2 bases from J; junction bases left unmatched: 2. The germline gives CDR1 SNHLY, CDR2 FYNNEI.

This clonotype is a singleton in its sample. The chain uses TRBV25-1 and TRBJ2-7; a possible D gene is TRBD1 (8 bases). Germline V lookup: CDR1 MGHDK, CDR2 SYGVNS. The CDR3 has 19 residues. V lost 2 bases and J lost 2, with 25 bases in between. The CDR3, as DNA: TGTGCCAGCAGTGAAGGGGCTAGCGGACCCACAGGGGGGGCCTACGAGCAGTACTTC. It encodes CASSEGASGPTGGAYEQYF.

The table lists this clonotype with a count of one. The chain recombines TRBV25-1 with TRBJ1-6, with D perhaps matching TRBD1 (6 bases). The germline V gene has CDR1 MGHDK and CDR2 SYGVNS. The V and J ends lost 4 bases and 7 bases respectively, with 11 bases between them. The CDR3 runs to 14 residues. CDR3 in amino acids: CASSGTGWNSPLHF. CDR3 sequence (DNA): TGTGCCAGCAGTGGAACAGGGTGGAATTCACCCCTCCACTTT.

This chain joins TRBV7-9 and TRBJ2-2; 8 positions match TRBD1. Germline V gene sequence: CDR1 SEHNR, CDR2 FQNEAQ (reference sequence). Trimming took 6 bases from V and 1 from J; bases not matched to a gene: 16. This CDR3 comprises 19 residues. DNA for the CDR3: TGTGCCAGCAGTTCCAAGCCGACAGGGGCGCCACAGAACACCGGGGAGCTGTTTTTT. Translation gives CASSSKPTGAPQNTGELFF.

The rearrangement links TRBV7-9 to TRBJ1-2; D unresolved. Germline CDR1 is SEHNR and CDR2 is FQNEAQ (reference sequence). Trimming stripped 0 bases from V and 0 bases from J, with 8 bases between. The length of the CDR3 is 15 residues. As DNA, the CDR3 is TGTGCCAGCAGCTTAGCCCCGGGTCCTAACTATGGCTACACCTTC. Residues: CASSLAPGPNYGYTF.

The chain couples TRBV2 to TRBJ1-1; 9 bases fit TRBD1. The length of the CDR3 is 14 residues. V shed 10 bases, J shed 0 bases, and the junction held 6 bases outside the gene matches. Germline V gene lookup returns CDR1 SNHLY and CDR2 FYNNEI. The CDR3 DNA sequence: TGTGCCACCATAGACAGGGGGTTGAACACTGAAGCTTTCTTT. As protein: CATIDRGLNTEAFF.

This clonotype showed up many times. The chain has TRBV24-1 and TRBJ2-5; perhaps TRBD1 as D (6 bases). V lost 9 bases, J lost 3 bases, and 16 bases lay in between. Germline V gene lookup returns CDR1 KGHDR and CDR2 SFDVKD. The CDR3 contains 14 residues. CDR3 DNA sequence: TGTGCCACCCAACTGACAGGAGCCAAAGAGACCCAGTACTTC. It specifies CATQLTGAKETQYF.

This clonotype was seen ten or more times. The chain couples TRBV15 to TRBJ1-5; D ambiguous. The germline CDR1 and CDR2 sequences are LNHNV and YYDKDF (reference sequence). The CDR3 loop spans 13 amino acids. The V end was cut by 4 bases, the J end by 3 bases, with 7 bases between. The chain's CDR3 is CATSMELNQPQHF. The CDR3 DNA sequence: TGTGCCACCAGCATGGAACTCAATCAGCCCCAGCATTTT.

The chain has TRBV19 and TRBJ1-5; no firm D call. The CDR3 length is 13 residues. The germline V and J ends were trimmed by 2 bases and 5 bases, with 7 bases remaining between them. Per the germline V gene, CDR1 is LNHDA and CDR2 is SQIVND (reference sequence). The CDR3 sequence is CASSINSHQPQHF. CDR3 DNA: TGTGCCAGTAGTATAAATTCTCATCAGCCCCAGCATTTT.

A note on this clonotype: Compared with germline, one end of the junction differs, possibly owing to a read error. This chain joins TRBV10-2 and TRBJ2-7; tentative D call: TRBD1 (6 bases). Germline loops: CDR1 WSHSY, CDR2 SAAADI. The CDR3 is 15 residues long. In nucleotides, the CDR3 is TGCACCAGCTTTGTTCCGGGACAAGCGAACTACGAGCAGTACTTC. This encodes CTSFVPGQANYEQYF.

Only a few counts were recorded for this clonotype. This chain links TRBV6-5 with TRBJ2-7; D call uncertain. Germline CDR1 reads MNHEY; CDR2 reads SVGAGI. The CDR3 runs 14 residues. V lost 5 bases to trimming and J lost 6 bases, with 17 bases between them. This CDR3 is CASSRRDPYREQYF. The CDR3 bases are TGTGCCAGCAGTCGTAGGGATCCGTATCGCGAGCAGTACTTC.

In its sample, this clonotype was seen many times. The CDR3 nucleotides are TGTGCCCCCCCGGGACAGGCCGAAGATGAAAAACTGTTTTTT. It translates to CAPPGQAEDEKLFF. V usage is TRBV10-3 and J usage is TRBJ1-4; 8 positions match TRBD1. This CDR3 is 14 amino acids long. The junction had 11 bases not matched to a gene; V was cut back by 11 bases and J by 6 bases. Germline loops: CDR1 ENHRY, CDR2 SYGVKD.

The CDR3 coding sequence is TGTGCCAGCAGTGAATGGGGTGAGGTAGGACCAGATACGCAGTATTTT. This translates into CASSEWGEVGPDTQYF. This chain links TRBV2 with TRBJ1-4, with D unclear. The J call is in doubt because the DNA end fits TRBJ2-3 better. Germline CDR1 SNHLY, CDR2 FYNNEI. CDR3 size: 16 residues.

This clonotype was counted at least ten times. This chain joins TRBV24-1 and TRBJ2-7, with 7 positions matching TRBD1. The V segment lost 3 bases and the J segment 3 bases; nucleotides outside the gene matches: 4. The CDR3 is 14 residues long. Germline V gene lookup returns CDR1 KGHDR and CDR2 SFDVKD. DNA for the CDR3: TGTGCCACCAGTGATGCAGGGGACAGCTACGAGCAGTACTTC. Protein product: CATSDAGDSYEQYF.